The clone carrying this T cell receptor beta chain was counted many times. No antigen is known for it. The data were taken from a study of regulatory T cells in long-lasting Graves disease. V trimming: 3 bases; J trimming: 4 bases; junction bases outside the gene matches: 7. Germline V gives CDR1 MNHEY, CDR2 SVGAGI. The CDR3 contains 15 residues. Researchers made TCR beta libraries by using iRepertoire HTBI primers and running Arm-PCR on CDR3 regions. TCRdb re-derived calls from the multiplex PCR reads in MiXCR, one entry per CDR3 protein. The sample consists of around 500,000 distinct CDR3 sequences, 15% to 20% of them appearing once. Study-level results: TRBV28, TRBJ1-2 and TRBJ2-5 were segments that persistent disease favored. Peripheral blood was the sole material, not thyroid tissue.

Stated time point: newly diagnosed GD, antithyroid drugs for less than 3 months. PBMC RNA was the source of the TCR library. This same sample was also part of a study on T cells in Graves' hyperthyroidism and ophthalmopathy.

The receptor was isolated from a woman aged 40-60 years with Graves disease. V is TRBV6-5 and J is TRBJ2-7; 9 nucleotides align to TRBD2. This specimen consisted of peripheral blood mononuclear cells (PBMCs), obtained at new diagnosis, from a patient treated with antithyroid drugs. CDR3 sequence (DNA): TGTGCCAGCAGTTATGGCAGCGGGGGGATATACGAGCAGTACTTC. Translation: CASSYGSGGIYEQYF.